Listed here are 6 T cell receptor beta chains from one sample, sequenced in a study of spatial heterogeneity in lung cancer. Time point of the sample: blood at routine non-recurrence follow-up after resection. Sequencing of whole RNA from tumor, nontumor lung or frozen PBMC involved no sorting. One entry per CDR3 protein, called by TCRdb with MiXCR from the 5' RACE reads. The table records 25,000 or so distinct CDR3 sequences, approximately 5.6% of them present only once. The source was PBMCs, collected at follow-up. The receptors shown here come from a male donor with early-stage non-small cell lung cancer.

Ten or more counts support this clonotype. This chain links TRBV6-2 or TRBV6-3 with TRBJ1-2; D is uncertain. The CDR3 covers 14 residues. Germline V gene lookup returns CDR1 MNHEY and CDR2 SVGEGT. Trimming left V 0 bases short and J 6 bases short, with 11 bases between. In nucleotides, the CDR3 is TGTGCCAGCAGTTACTCGAATACGGCAAATGGCTACACCTTC. Translating gives CASSYSNTANGYTF.

In its sample, this clonotype was seen many times. This chain joins TRBV4-1 and TRBJ2-7; 8 positions match TRBD1. Trimming at V came to 3 bases and at J to 2 bases, leaving 9 bases not matched to a gene. This CDR3 contains 16 residues. CDR1 and CDR2 (germline): MGHRA, YSYEKL. CDR3 residues: CASSHGSDRATYEQYF. In DNA, the CDR3 is TGCGCCAGCAGCCATGGCTCGGACAGGGCAACCTACGAGCAGTACTTC.

The chain joins TRBV12-3 or TRBV12-4 to TRBJ2-5; 7 bases match TRBD2. CDR3 length: 15 amino acids. J lost 5 bases, V lost 6 bases, and 12 bases had no gene match. In DNA, the CDR3 is TGTGCCAGCAGCCACTCAGGGTTGCGGGAGGAGACCCAGTACTTC. It yields the protein CASSHSGLREETQYF.

The chain links TRBV14 to TRBJ1-2; D gene ambiguous. The CDR3 is made up of 15 amino acids. The germline CDR1 and CDR2 sequences are SGHDN and FVKESK. The ends were cut back, 0 bases at V and 6 bases at J, with 14 bases in the middle. The CDR3: CASSQELRLRDGYTF. CDR3 DNA: TGTGCCAGCAGCCAAGAATTAAGGCTTAGGGATGGCTACACCTTC.

The CDR3 loop reads CATSRRDLFRGTEAFF. The DNA of the CDR3 is TGTGCCACCAGCAGACGGGACCTCTTCCGGGGAACTGAAGCTTTCTTT. V gene TRBV15 combines with J gene TRBJ1-1, with D maybe TRBD1 (5 bases). Trimming removed 2 bases from V and 5 bases from J, with 18 bases in between. CDR3 length: 16 amino acids. Germline lookup yields CDR1 LNHNV and CDR2 YYDKDF (reference sequence). Looking up the rest from reference TRBV15 and TRBJ1-1 gives the full variable domain: DAMVIQNPRYQVTQFGKPVTLSCSQTLNHNVMYWYQQKSSQAPKLLFHYYDKDFNNEADTPDNFQSRRPNTSFCFLDIRSPGLGDTAMYLCATSRRDLFRGTEAFFGQGTRLTVV.

In its sample, this clonotype was seen many times. V gene TRBV3-1 combines with J gene TRBJ1-1, with 7 bases that match TRBD1. The CDR3 runs to 13 residues. Germline loops: CDR1 LGHDT, CDR2 YNNKEL (reference sequence). V lost 5 bases, J lost 5 bases, and 5 bases stayed unmatched. The chain's CDR3 is CASSTGVGTEAFF. The DNA of the CDR3 is TGTGCCAGCAGCACAGGGGTGGGAACTGAAGCTTTCTTT.